The 2 T cell receptor beta chains given below trace back to one sample, sequenced in a study of blood T cell repertoires in COVID-19. Method: immunoSEQ multiplex PCR; TCRdb's copy keeps in-frame clones and lacks some. The table shows fewer than 400,000 clones, with approximately 89% occurring only once. The specimen was PBMCs or T cells enriched from blood (not recorded which). Receptors were obtained from a man aged 25 to 40 who had recovered from COVID-19.

This chain uses TRBV2 with TRBJ1-5; D not resolved. V was cut by 6 bases and J by 7 bases, with 16 bases left in between. CDR1 SNHLY and CDR2 FYNNEI come from the germline V gene. There are 14 residues in the CDR3. This CDR3 reads CASRGGSPGQPQHF. The CDR3 bases are TGTGCCAGCAGAGGAGGGTCCCCGGGGCAGCCCCAGCATTTT.

The chain carries TRBV23-1 and TRBJ2-5, with 10 bases aligning to TRBD1. TRBV23-1 is noted as an ORF with a role that remains uncertain. The CDR3 consists of 19 residues. V was clipped by 3 bases and J by 2 bases; unmatched bases: 15. The CDR3 coding sequence is TGCGCCAGCAGTCACCCCCGGGACAGGGGACGCGGGAATCAAGAGACCCAGTACTTC. Translating it yields CASSHPRDRGRGNQETQYF.